This passage covers 7 T cell receptor beta chains from one sample sequenced in a study of blood T cell dynamics during melanoma immunotherapy. Using immunoSEQ multiplex PCR, the repertoire was profiled, and TCRdb retains in-frame clones only, with some absent. The table lists about 8,000 clones, more than 65% of them singletons. Time point defined: week 3, after first cycle of checkpoint inhibitor. Specimen: blood, collected from a patient treated with checkpoint blockade. All receptors come from a human donor with melanoma.

J is TRBJ2-3 and V is TRBV10-1; D unresolved. This CDR3 has 15 amino acids. CDR1 is WNHNN, CDR2 SYGVQD, per germline (reference sequence). Deletions cut 3 bases from V and 0 bases from J, with 10 bases between. In DNA, the CDR3 is TGCGCCAGCAGTGAAGGACGGTTAAGCACAGATACGCAGTATTTT. Translating gives CASSEGRLSTDTQYF.

The CDR3 region has the DNA TGTGCCAGCAGTTTAATACTAGGCCTCTCCTACAATGAGCAGTTCTTC. Amino acids: CASSLILGLSYNEQFF. V is TRBV28 and J is TRBJ2-1; tentative D call: TRBD2 (5 bases). CDR1 MDHEN and CDR2 SYDVKM come from the germline V gene. The CDR3 runs 16 residues. V was clipped by 2 bases and J by 0 bases, with 11 bases between them.

The rearrangement links TRBV5-4 to TRBJ2-2; TRBD2 is a possible D gene (6 bases). V was shortened by 1 base and J by 9 bases, with 10 bases between the two germline ends. CDR1 is SGHNT, CDR2 YYREEE, per germline (reference sequence). The CDR3 is made up of 13 amino acids. CDR3 sequence reads: CASSLIGSRELFF. In nucleotides, the CDR3 is TGTGCCAGCAGCTTGATCGGGAGCCGGGAGCTGTTTTTT.

The chain joins TRBV19 to TRBJ2-7; 8 nucleotides agree with TRBD1. CDR3 length: 14 residues. The germline CDR1 and CDR2 sequences are LNHDA and SQIVND (reference sequence). The junction had 8 bases not matched to a gene; V was cut back by 9 bases and J by 1 base. CDR3 DNA: TGTGCCAGCACAGGGACAGGAAATTCCTACGAGCAGTACTTC. Protein product: CASTGTGNSYEQYF.

CDR3 protein: CASSDLVSTDTQYF. As DNA, the CDR3 is TGTGCCAGCAGTGATCTGGTCAGCACAGATACGCAGTATTTT. The V gene is TRBV2, the J gene TRBJ2-3; D uncertain. Germline lookup yields CDR1 SNHLY and CDR2 FYNNEI. Trimming pared 3 bases from V and 0 bases from J, leaving 7 bases between. The CDR3 has 14 residues.

The chain is built from TRBV27 and TRBJ2-7; 7 positions match TRBD2. Germline V lookup: CDR1 MNHEY, CDR2 SMNVEV (reference sequence). After removal of 6 bases from V and 4 bases from J, the junction contained 12 bases not matched to a gene. The CDR3 is made up of 15 amino acids. The CDR3 DNA sequence: TGTGCCAGCAGCTATCTAGGACTAGAGGCGTACGAGCAGTACTTC. Translation: CASSYLGLEAYEQYF.

The chain recombines TRBV28 with TRBJ1-1; D is unclear. Germline loops: CDR1 MDHEN, CDR2 SYDVKM. Trimming stripped 6 bases from V and 6 bases from J, with 20 bases between. This CDR3 contains 15 residues. CDR3 in DNA: TGTGCCAGCAGGTCCCCTATGCCCCCAAGGCCTGAAGCTTTCTTT. Translated, it gives CASRSPMPPRPEAFF. Using reference TRBV28 and TRBJ1-1 for the parts outside the CDR3, the full variable domain is DVKVTQSSRYLVKRTGEKVFLECVQDMDHENMFWYRQDPGLGLRLIYFSYDVKMKEKGDIPEGYSVSREKKERFSLILESASTNQTSMYLCASRSPMPPRPEAFFGQGTRLTVV.